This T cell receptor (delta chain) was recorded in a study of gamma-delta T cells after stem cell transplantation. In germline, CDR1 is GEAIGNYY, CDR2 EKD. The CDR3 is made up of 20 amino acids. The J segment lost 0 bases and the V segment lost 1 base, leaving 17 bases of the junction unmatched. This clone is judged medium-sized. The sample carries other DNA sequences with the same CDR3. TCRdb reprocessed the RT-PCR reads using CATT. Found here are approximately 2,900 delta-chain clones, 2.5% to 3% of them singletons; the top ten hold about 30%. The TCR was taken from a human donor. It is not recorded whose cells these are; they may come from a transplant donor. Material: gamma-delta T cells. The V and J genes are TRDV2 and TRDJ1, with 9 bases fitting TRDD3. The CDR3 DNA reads TGTGCCTGTGACACGGTGGTACTGGGGGACCCTCGACCCTACACCGATAAACTCATCTTT. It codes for CACDTVVLGDPRPYTDKLIF.